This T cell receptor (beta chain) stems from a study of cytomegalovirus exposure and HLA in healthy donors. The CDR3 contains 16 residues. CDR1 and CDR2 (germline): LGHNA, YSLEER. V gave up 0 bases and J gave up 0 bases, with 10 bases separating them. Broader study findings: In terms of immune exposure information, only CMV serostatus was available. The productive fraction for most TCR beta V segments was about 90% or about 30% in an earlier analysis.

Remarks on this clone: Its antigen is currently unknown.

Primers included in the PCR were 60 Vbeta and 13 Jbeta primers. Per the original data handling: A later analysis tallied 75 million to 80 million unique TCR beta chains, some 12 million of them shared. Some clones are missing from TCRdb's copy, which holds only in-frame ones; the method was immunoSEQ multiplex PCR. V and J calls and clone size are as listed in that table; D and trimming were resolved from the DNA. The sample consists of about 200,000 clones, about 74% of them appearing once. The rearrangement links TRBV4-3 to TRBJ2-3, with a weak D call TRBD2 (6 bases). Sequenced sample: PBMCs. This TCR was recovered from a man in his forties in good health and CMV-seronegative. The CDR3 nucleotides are TGCGCCAGCAGCCAAGATGGGACTCCTAGCACAGATACGCAGTATTTT. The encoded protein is CASSQDGTPSTDTQYF.